The present TCR beta chain was sequenced within a study of PD-1 blockade in classical Hodgkin lymphoma. Study-level results: Reported findings placed baseline TCR diversity lower in newly diagnosed patients (compared with healthy donors).

CDR1 is SGHNT and CDR2 is YENEEA in the germline V gene. The CDR3 runs 14 residues. The V end was cut by 7 bases, the J end by 2 bases, with 11 bases between. The repertoire was sequenced with immunoSEQ multiplex PCR; TCRdb's copy has only in-frame clones and lacks some. The repertoire has thousands of clones, 80% to 90% of them found once; the top ten carry approximately 40%. Specified time point: cycle 4 day 1 (C4D1), after 6 weeks of nivolumab. With no exception, relapse followed autologous stem cell transplantation in all patients, and brentuximab vedotin exposure varied. Regarding this clone: What it recognizes is unknown.

The chain is built from TRBV11-3 and TRBJ2-2; unclear D gene. The source is a human donor with classical Hodgkin lymphoma. Sequencing used peripheral blood mononuclear cells (PBMCs), obtained before the fourth cycle of nivolumab. CDR3 in amino acids: CASTKGGNTGELFF. In nucleotides, the CDR3 is TGTGCCAGCACCAAAGGCGGTAACACCGGGGAGCTGTTTTTT.